A selection of T cell receptor beta chains follows, all from one sample in a study of T-cell reconstitution after alpha-beta-depleted transplantation in children. TCRdb redid the calling of the PCR reads with MiXCR, one entry per CDR3 protein. The top ten clones hold approximately 1% of a sample with 640,000 or so distinct CDR3 sequences, about 15% of them seen once. The material sequenced was PBMCs from the stem cell graft donor, taken from the stem cell graft. The receptors shown here come from a human donor who donated a stem cell graft to a child with acute myeloid leukemia. The CDR3 runs from the conserved cysteine through the conserved F or W. D genes are given only for firm matches. Rows give clone size only sometimes, using once, few, many, or a class for an expanded clone.

j_call: TRBJ2-4
cdr3_length: 13
d_call: TRBD2
clone_size: NA
v_call: TRBV20-1
cdr3_aa: CSAAGTSGNIQYF
cdr3_nt: TGCAGTGCGGCCGGGACTAGCGGAAACATTCAGTACTTC

j_call: TRBJ1-5
cdr3_length: 15
d_call: NA
clone_size: NA
v_call: TRBV5-5
cdr3_aa: CASSPGIYSNQPQHF
cdr3_nt: TGTGCCAGCAGTCCAGGGATTTATAGCAATCAGCCCCAGCATTTT

j_call: TRBJ2-1
cdr3_length: 17
d_call: TRBD1
clone_size: few
v_call: TRBV15
cdr3_aa: CATSREGQSISYNEQFF
cdr3_nt: TGTGCCACCAGCAGAGAGGGACAGTCGATTTCCTACAATGAGCAGTTCTTC

j_call: TRBJ1-3
cdr3_length: 15
d_call: NA
clone_size: few
v_call: TRBV25-1
cdr3_aa: CASSPRAGAGNTIYF
cdr3_nt: TGTGCCAGCAGCCCTCGGGCAGGGGCTGGAAACACCATATATTTT

j_call: TRBJ1-5
cdr3_length: 15
d_call: TRBD1
clone_size: NA
v_call: TRBV19
cdr3_aa: CASSADRAASQPQHF
cdr3_nt: TGTGCCAGTAGTGCGGACAGGGCGGCCAGTCAGCCCCAGCATTTT

j_call: TRBJ2-5
cdr3_length: 12
d_call: NA
clone_size: many
v_call: TRBV12-3/TRBV12-4
cdr3_aa: CASSDSQETQYF
cdr3_nt: TGTGCCAGCAGTGACAGCCAAGAGACCCAGTACTTC

j_call: TRBJ2-3
cdr3_length: 17
d_call: TRBD2
clone_size: NA
v_call: TRBV6-2/TRBV6-3
cdr3_aa: CASSYALAGGSTDTQYF
cdr3_nt: TGTGCCAGCAGTTACGCTCTAGCGGGGGGAAGCACAGATACGCAGTATTTT

j_call: TRBJ1-1
cdr3_length: 14
d_call: NA
clone_size: few
v_call: TRBV7-9
cdr3_aa: CASSNDPRNTEAFF
cdr3_nt: TGTGCCAGCAGTAATGACCCTAGGAACACTGAAGCTTTCTTT

j_call: TRBJ2-7
cdr3_length: 13
d_call: TRBD1
clone_size: many
v_call: TRBV29-1
cdr3_aa: CSVATGAPREQYF
cdr3_nt: TGCAGCGTTGCCACAGGGGCCCCGAGGGAGCAGTACTTC

j_call: TRBJ2-5
cdr3_length: 12
d_call: NA
clone_size: NA
v_call: TRBV7-2
cdr3_aa: CASGGKEETQYF
cdr3_nt: TGTGCCAGTGGGGGCAAGGAAGAGACCCAGTACTTC

j_call: TRBJ2-6
cdr3_length: 16
d_call: NA
clone_size: many
v_call: TRBV12-3/TRBV12-4
cdr3_aa: CASSFTGGSGANVLTF
cdr3_nt: TGTGCCAGCAGTTTTACAGGTGGCTCTGGGGCCAACGTCCTGACTTTC

j_call: TRBJ1-2
cdr3_length: 14
d_call: NA
clone_size: NA
v_call: TRBV7-2
cdr3_aa: CASSLIVGNYGYTF
cdr3_nt: TGTGCCAGCAGCTTAATTGTAGGGAACTATGGCTACACCTTC

j_call: TRBJ1-2
cdr3_length: 14
d_call: NA
clone_size: few
v_call: TRBV24-1
cdr3_aa: CATSDLRYNGGYTF
cdr3_nt: TGTGCCACCAGTGATTTGAGGTATAACGGCGGCTACACCTTC

j_call: TRBJ1-1
cdr3_length: 17
d_call: NA
clone_size: few
v_call: TRBV5-1
cdr3_aa: CASRQIGREREYTEAFF
cdr3_nt: TGCGCCAGCAGGCAAATTGGAAGAGAAAGGGAGTATACTGAAGCTTTCTTT

j_call: TRBJ1-5
cdr3_length: 15
d_call: NA
clone_size: few
v_call: TRBV7-8
cdr3_aa: CASSLAAGINQPQHF
cdr3_nt: TGTGCCAGCAGCTTAGCGGCAGGGATCAATCAGCCCCAGCATTTT

j_call: TRBJ1-2
cdr3_length: 11
d_call: NA
clone_size: NA
v_call: TRBV30
cdr3_aa: CACRHSYGYTF
cdr3_nt: TGTGCCTGTCGACACTCCTATGGCTACACCTTC

j_call: TRBJ1-1
cdr3_length: 14
d_call: TRBD1
clone_size: NA
v_call: TRBV20-1
cdr3_aa: CSATGQGVLTEAFF
cdr3_nt: TGCAGTGCTACTGGACAGGGGGTATTAACTGAAGCTTTCTTT

j_call: TRBJ2-3
cdr3_length: 14
d_call: TRBD2
clone_size: NA
v_call: TRBV20-1
cdr3_aa: CSAPIAGGRDTQYF
cdr3_nt: TGCAGTGCGCCCATAGCGGGGGGCCGGGATACGCAGTATTTT

j_call: TRBJ1-2
cdr3_length: 12
d_call: NA
clone_size: NA
v_call: TRBV25-1
cdr3_aa: CASSDYGYGYTF
cdr3_nt: TGTGCCAGCAGTGATTACGGCTATGGCTACACCTTC

j_call: TRBJ2-1
cdr3_length: 16
d_call: TRBD2
clone_size: few
v_call: TRBV7-2
cdr3_aa: CASSPLIGSGGNEQFF
cdr3_nt: TGTGCCAGCAGCCCCCTGATCGGGAGCGGGGGAAATGAGCAGTTCTTC

j_call: TRBJ1-5
cdr3_length: 14
d_call: NA
clone_size: few
v_call: TRBV28
cdr3_aa: CASSWVGAGQPQHF
cdr3_nt: TGTGCCAGCAGCTGGGTCGGGGCGGGTCAGCCCCAGCATTTT

j_call: TRBJ1-1
cdr3_length: 13
d_call: NA
clone_size: many
v_call: TRBV5-5
cdr3_aa: CASSYGVQTEAFF
cdr3_nt: TGTGCCAGCAGCTACGGGGTTCAAACTGAAGCTTTCTTT

j_call: TRBJ2-1
cdr3_length: 11
d_call: NA
clone_size: few
v_call: TRBV24-1
cdr3_aa: CATRVGNEQFF
cdr3_nt: TGTGCCACCCGGGTTGGGAATGAGCAGTTCTTC

j_call: TRBJ1-6
cdr3_length: 16
d_call: NA
clone_size: many
v_call: TRBV10-2
cdr3_aa: CASSESRPRDDSPLHF
cdr3_nt: TGCGCCAGCAGTGAGTCAAGGCCTAGGGACGATTCACCCCTCCACTTT

j_call: TRBJ1-5
cdr3_length: 14
d_call: NA
clone_size: many
v_call: TRBV20-1
cdr3_aa: CSASRPGSNQPQHF
cdr3_nt: TGCAGTGCTAGTCGACCGGGGAGCAATCAGCCCCAGCATTTT

j_call: TRBJ2-5
cdr3_length: 17
d_call: NA
clone_size: NA
v_call: TRBV5-6
cdr3_aa: CASSLGRGRLVQETQYF
cdr3_nt: TGTGCCAGCAGCTTGGGTCGCGGCCGACTAGTCCAAGAGACCCAGTACTTC

j_call: TRBJ2-3
cdr3_length: 16
d_call: TRBD1
clone_size: few
v_call: TRBV5-5
cdr3_aa: CASSRRQGESTDTQYF
cdr3_nt: TGTGCCAGCAGTAGGAGACAGGGGGAAAGCACAGATACGCAGTATTTT

j_call: TRBJ2-3
cdr3_length: 15
d_call: NA
clone_size: many
v_call: TRBV5-1
cdr3_aa: CASSFMNRGTDTQYF
cdr3_nt: TGCGCCAGCAGCTTTATGAACAGAGGCACAGATACGCAGTATTTT

j_call: TRBJ2-7
cdr3_length: 16
d_call: TRBD1
clone_size: NA
v_call: TRBV5-1
cdr3_aa: CASSSRSGQGLNEQYF
cdr3_nt: TGCGCCAGCAGCTCCCGGTCCGGACAGGGGCTCAACGAGCAGTACTTC

j_call: TRBJ1-2
cdr3_length: 13
d_call: TRBD1
clone_size: NA
v_call: TRBV12-3/TRBV12-4
cdr3_aa: CASSLTGGGSYTF
cdr3_nt: TGTGCCAGCAGTTTGACAGGGGGCGGAAGCTACACCTTC

j_call: TRBJ2-2
cdr3_length: 14
d_call: NA
clone_size: NA
v_call: TRBV5-6
cdr3_aa: CASSPVGGTRELFF
cdr3_nt: TGTGCCAGCAGCCCCGTCGGTGGGACCCGGGAGCTGTTTTTT

j_call: TRBJ2-1
cdr3_length: 17
d_call: TRBD2
clone_size: NA
v_call: TRBV20-1
cdr3_aa: CSARVSISGGAWNEQFF
cdr3_nt: TGCAGTGCTAGAGTGAGCATTAGCGGGGGGGCCTGGAATGAGCAGTTCTTC

j_call: TRBJ1-1
cdr3_length: 16
d_call: TRBD1
clone_size: NA
v_call: TRBV7-2
cdr3_aa: CASSLATGRRRAEAFF
cdr3_nt: TGTGCCAGCAGCTTAGCGACAGGGAGGAGAAGGGCTGAAGCTTTCTTT

j_call: TRBJ1-6
cdr3_length: 15
d_call: NA
clone_size: few
v_call: TRBV27
cdr3_aa: CASNGGRTYNSPLHF
cdr3_nt: TGTGCCAGCAATGGGGGGCGCACCTATAATTCACCCCTCCACTTT

j_call: TRBJ2-7
cdr3_length: 15
d_call: TRBD1
clone_size: NA
v_call: TRBV5-1
cdr3_aa: CASSRGGQGTHEQYF
cdr3_nt: TGCGCCAGCAGCCGAGGGGGACAGGGTACCCACGAGCAGTACTTC

j_call: TRBJ2-2
cdr3_length: 13
d_call: NA
clone_size: NA
v_call: TRBV24-1
cdr3_aa: CATSDLQSGELFF
cdr3_nt: TGTGCCACCAGTGATTTGCAGTCCGGGGAGCTGTTTTTT

j_call: TRBJ2-3
cdr3_length: 17
d_call: NA
clone_size: few
v_call: TRBV6-1
cdr3_aa: CASSESIWTTSTDTQYF
cdr3_nt: TGTGCCAGCAGTGAATCGATCTGGACGACTAGCACAGATACGCAGTATTTT

j_call: TRBJ2-5
cdr3_length: 14
d_call: TRBD1
clone_size: many
v_call: TRBV20-1
cdr3_aa: CSAPEDRYQETQYF
cdr3_nt: TGCAGTGCTCCGGAGGACAGGTACCAAGAGACCCAGTACTTC

j_call: TRBJ2-1
cdr3_length: 12
d_call: NA
clone_size: many
v_call: TRBV5-6
cdr3_aa: CASSLYQAEQFF
cdr3_nt: TGTGCCAGCAGCTTGTACCAGGCTGAGCAGTTCTTC

j_call: TRBJ2-3
cdr3_length: 14
d_call: NA
clone_size: many
v_call: TRBV20-1
cdr3_aa: CSAKGFPNTDTQYF
cdr3_nt: TGCAGTGCTAAGGGTTTCCCAAACACAGATACGCAGTATTTT

j_call: TRBJ2-2
cdr3_length: 15
d_call: TRBD1
clone_size: NA
v_call: TRBV6-2/TRBV6-3
cdr3_aa: CASSFGQGESGELFF
cdr3_nt: TGTGCCAGCAGTTTCGGACAGGGGGAATCCGGGGAGCTGTTTTTT

j_call: TRBJ2-4
cdr3_length: 12
d_call: NA
clone_size: many
v_call: TRBV20-1
cdr3_aa: CSARRAENIQYF
cdr3_nt: TGCAGTGCTAGGCGGGCCGAAAACATTCAGTACTTC

j_call: TRBJ1-2
cdr3_length: 15
d_call: NA
clone_size: few
v_call: TRBV10-3
cdr3_aa: CATSSVGGLSDGYTF
cdr3_nt: TGTGCCACCTCATCGGTCGGGGGGCTCTCTGATGGCTACACCTTC

j_call: TRBJ2-5
cdr3_length: 13
d_call: NA
clone_size: NA
v_call: TRBV10-3
cdr3_aa: CAISGGSQETQYF
cdr3_nt: TGTGCCATCAGTGGAGGAAGTCAAGAGACCCAGTACTTC

j_call: TRBJ1-1
cdr3_length: 12
d_call: NA
clone_size: many
v_call: TRBV20-1
cdr3_aa: CSAPTRGTEAFF
cdr3_nt: TGCAGTGCGCCGACTAGGGGCACTGAAGCTTTCTTT

j_call: TRBJ2-3
cdr3_length: 13
d_call: NA
clone_size: many
v_call: TRBV20-1
cdr3_aa: CSALVTFTDTQYF
cdr3_nt: TGCAGTGCTCTGGTAACGTTCACAGATACGCAGTATTTT

j_call: TRBJ1-2
cdr3_length: 13
d_call: NA
clone_size: few
v_call: TRBV12-3/TRBV12-4
cdr3_aa: CASSTGKVGGYTF
cdr3_nt: TGTGCCAGCAGCACAGGGAAAGTGGGTGGCTACACCTTC

j_call: TRBJ2-3
cdr3_length: 12
d_call: NA
clone_size: NA
v_call: TRBV9
cdr3_aa: CASSSRDSTQYF
cdr3_nt: TGTGCCAGCAGCTCCCGCGATAGTACGCAGTATTTT

j_call: TRBJ1-6
cdr3_length: 13
d_call: NA
clone_size: few
v_call: TRBV12-3/TRBV12-4
cdr3_aa: CASSSTLGAPLHF
cdr3_nt: TGTGCCAGCAGTTCAACTCTCGGGGCACCCCTCCACTTT

j_call: TRBJ1-2
cdr3_length: 14
d_call: NA
clone_size: many
v_call: TRBV4-3
cdr3_aa: CASSQGHSNYGYTF
cdr3_nt: TGCGCCAGCAGCCAAGGGCACAGTAACTATGGCTACACCTTC

j_call: TRBJ1-2
cdr3_length: 13
d_call: NA
clone_size: few
v_call: TRBV28
cdr3_aa: CASSLRRPYGYTF
cdr3_nt: TGTGCCAGCAGTTTAAGACGTCCCTATGGCTACACCTTC

j_call: TRBJ1-6
cdr3_length: 13
d_call: TRBD1
clone_size: many
v_call: TRBV20-1
cdr3_aa: CSARTGGNSPLHF
cdr3_nt: TGCAGTGCAAGGACAGGGGGCAATTCACCCCTCCACTTT

j_call: TRBJ2-1
cdr3_length: 15
d_call: TRBD1
clone_size: many
v_call: TRBV12-3/TRBV12-4
cdr3_aa: CASNQGDLSYNEQFF
cdr3_nt: TGTGCCAGCAACCAGGGGGACCTATCCTACAATGAGCAGTTCTTC

j_call: TRBJ2-7
cdr3_length: 15
d_call: TRBD2
clone_size: many
v_call: TRBV10-3
cdr3_aa: CAISEMTSGSYEQYF
cdr3_nt: TGTGCCATCAGTGAGATGACTAGCGGGAGTTACGAGCAGTACTTC

j_call: TRBJ2-5
cdr3_length: 14
d_call: NA
clone_size: many
v_call: TRBV7-2
cdr3_aa: CASSLRGQQETQYF
cdr3_nt: TGTGCCAGCAGCTTACGGGGACAACAAGAGACCCAGTACTTC